This T cell receptor (beta chain) came from a study of vaccination and CD4 T cells after COVID-19. Findings and limits, study-wide: The median number of SARS-CoV-2-reactive clonotypes increased from around 20 to 38, a change that did not reach significance.

The treatment: roughly 11-day PBMC culture with coronavirus spike peptide pools or control peptides (ViraFEST assay). This clonotype was counted once. The antigen is not known. The Oncomine TCR Beta short-read assay sequenced DNA from cultured CD4+ T cells. TCRdb redid the calling of the PCR reads with MiXCR, one entry per CDR3 protein. Among 25,000 to 30,000 distinct CDR3 sequences listed, 40% to 55% were seen once. There are 13 residues in the CDR3. Trimming took off 0 bases at V and 1 base at J, with 3 bases between the two ends. Germline-derived CDR1 and CDR2 are SGHDN and FVKESK. The genes are TRBV14 and TRBJ1-1; unclear D gene. The source material was CD4+ T cells from blood, cultured in vitro, sampled before SARS-CoV-2 vaccination. The origin of this receptor is a human donor who received a COVID-19 vaccine. DNA of the CDR3: TGTGCCAGCAGCCAAGACACGAACACTGAAGCTTTCTTT. Translated, it gives CASSQDTNTEAFF.